The sequence of this T cell receptor (beta chain) was determined in a study of tumor and adjacent non-tumor tissue in lung cancer. The wider study: Histology: 12 adenocarcinoma, a couple of squamous cell carcinoma, 1 small cell lung cancer. Study-wide results and caveats: Higher tumor TCR diversity was associated with shorter survival.

TCRbeta libraries were built with three rounds of nested PCR, modified from ARM-PCR. TCRdb analysed the multiplex PCR reads with MiXCR anew, one entry per CDR3 protein. Here the sample spans 100,000 to 150,000 distinct CDR3 sequences, roughly 67% being singletons. The template was RNA from unsorted bulk tissue. With respect to this clonotype: Its antigen is undetermined.

The CDR3 sequence is 15 residues long. Germline V gene sequence: CDR1 PRHDT, CDR2 FYEKMQ (reference sequence). The ends were cut back, 4 bases at V and 2 bases at J, with 13 bases in the middle. Specimen: lung tumor tissue. This chain connects TRBV13 to TRBJ2-3; TRBD2 might be the D (5 bases). The source is a young man with non-small cell lung cancer. CDR3 bases: TGTGCCAGCAGCTCCCGACTACCAGACACAGATACGCAGTATTTT. The encoded protein is CASSSRLPDTDTQYF.